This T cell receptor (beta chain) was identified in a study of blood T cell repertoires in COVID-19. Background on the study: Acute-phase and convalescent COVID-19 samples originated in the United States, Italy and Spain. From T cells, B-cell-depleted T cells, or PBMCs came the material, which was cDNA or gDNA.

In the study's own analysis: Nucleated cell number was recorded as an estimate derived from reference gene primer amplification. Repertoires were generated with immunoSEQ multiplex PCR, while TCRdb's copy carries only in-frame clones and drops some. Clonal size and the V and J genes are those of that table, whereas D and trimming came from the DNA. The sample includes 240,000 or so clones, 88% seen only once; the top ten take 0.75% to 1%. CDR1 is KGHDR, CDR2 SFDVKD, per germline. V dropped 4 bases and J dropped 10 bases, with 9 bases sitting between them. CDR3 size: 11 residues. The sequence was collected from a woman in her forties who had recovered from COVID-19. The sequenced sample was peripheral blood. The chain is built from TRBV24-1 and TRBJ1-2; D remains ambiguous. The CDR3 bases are TGTGCCACCAGTGAACACCGGGTCTACACCTTC. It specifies CATSEHRVYTF.